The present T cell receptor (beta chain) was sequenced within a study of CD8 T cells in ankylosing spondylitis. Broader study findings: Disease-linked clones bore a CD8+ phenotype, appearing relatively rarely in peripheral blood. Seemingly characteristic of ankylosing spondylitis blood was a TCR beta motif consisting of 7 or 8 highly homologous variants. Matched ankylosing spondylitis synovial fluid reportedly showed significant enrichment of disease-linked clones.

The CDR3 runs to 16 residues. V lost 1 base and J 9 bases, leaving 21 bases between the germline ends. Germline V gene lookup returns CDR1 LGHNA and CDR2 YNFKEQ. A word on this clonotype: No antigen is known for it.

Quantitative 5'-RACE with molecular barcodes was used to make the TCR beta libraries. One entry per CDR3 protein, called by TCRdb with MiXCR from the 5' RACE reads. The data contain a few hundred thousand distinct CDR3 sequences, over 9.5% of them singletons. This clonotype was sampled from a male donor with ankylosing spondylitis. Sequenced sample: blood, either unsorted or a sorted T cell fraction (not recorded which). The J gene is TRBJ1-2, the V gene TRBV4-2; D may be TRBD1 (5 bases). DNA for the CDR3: TGTGCCAGCAGCCAAGTTGGGGCAGGGACTGATACGCGCTACACCTTC. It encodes CASSQVGAGTDTRYTF.